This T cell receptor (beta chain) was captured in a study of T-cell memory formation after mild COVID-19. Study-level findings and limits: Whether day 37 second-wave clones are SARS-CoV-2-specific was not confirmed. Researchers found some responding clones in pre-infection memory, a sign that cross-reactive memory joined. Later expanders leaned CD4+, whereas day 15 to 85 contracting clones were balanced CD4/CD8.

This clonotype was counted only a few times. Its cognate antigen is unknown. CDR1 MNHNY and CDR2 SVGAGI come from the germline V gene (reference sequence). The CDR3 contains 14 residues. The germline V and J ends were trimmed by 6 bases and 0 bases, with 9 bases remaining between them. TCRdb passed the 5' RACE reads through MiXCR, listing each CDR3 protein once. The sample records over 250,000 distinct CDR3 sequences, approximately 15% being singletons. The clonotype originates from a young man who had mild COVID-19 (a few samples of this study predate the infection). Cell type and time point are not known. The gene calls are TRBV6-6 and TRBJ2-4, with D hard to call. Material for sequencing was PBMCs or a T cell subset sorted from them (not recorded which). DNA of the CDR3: TGTGCCAGCAGGGAGATAGTAGCCAAAAACATTCAGTACTTC. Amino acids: CASREIVAKNIQYF.